A single sample is the source of the 25 T cell receptor beta chains below, sequenced in a study of a mutant IDH1 vaccine in newly diagnosed glioma (dated by TCRdb to the early 2020s). Library construction relied on the immunoSEQ multiplex PCR assay. The table was pulled from immuneACCESS by TCRdb, which kept in-frame rearrangements only. Such tables lose some clones; where checked, under half of the loss comes from unresolved V genes, and the rest has no known cause. This sample holds some 57,000 clones; less than 90% were observed only once. Approximately 4% of the sample is held by the ten biggest clonotypes. The time point label for this specimen denotes: week 35, safety follow-up. Each vaccine dose, consisting of 300 ug of a 20-mer mutant IDH1 peptide in Montanide, was administered subcutaneously with topical imiquimod. Their cognate antigens are unknown. The sequencing here drew on PBMCs, taken from a glioma patient whose treatment included an IDH1 peptide vaccine. The receptors originated from a woman between 18 and 30 years old with glioma.

V usage is TRBV5-6 and J usage is TRBJ1-1; D is uncertain. This CDR3 has 14 amino acids. Germline CDR1 is SGHDT and CDR2 is YYEEEE. V was pared by 6 bases and J by 2 bases, with 14 bases between. CDR3 amino acids: CASTPRAFNTEAFF. The CDR3 DNA sequence: TGTGCCAGCACCCCACGGGCTTTTAACACTGAAGCTTTCTTT.

By its share, this clone is medium-sized. This chain connects TRBV11-2 to TRBJ1-2; D may be TRBD1 (5 bases). The CDR3 consists of 16 residues. Germline V CDR1 and CDR2: SGHAT, FQNNGV. The V end was cut by 5 bases, the J end by 2 bases, with 18 bases between. The CDR3 bases are TGTGCCAGCAGCCTAGGAGGGGCAGGCGCGAACTATGGCTACACCTTC. It codes for CASSLGGAGANYGYTF. Full variable domain (rest looked up from reference TRBV11-2 and TRBJ1-2): EAGVAQSPRYKIIEKRQSVAFWCNPISGHATLYWYQQILGQGPKLLIQFQNNGVVDDSQLPKDRFSAERLKGVDSTLKIQPAKLEDSAVYLCASSLGGAGANYGYTFGSGTRLTVV.

The genes are TRBV4-1 and TRBJ2-1; TRBD2 matches 14 bases. Germline CDR1 reads MGHRA; CDR2 reads YSYEKL. V shed 3 bases and J 6 bases; nucleotides not matched to a gene: 10. The CDR3 runs 18 residues. CDR3 sequence reads: CASSQGLAGVKGGNEQFF. The CDR3 coding sequence is TGCGCCAGCAGCCAGGGACTAGCGGGAGTTAAGGGGGGCAATGAGCAGTTCTTC.

A few counts support this clone. The chain links TRBV6-5 to TRBJ1-1, with TRBD1 as a possible D gene (6 bases). The CDR3 loop spans 14 amino acids. Germline V gives CDR1 MNHEY, CDR2 SVGAGI. V lost 7 bases and J lost 2, with 14 bases in between. The CDR3 DNA sequence: TGTGCCAGCACTAAGGGGGACTTTAACACTGAAGCTTTCTTT. Translation: CASTKGDFNTEAFF.

Points on this clone: One junction end disagrees with the germline gene, perhaps due to a read error. The rearrangement joins TRBV7-7 to TRBJ2-7; D may match TRBD1 or TRBD2 (5 bases each). In germline, CDR1 is SSHAT, CDR2 FNYEAQ (reference sequence). The CDR3 covers 13 residues. The CDR3 nucleotides read TGTGCTAGCAGCCGGGACGGAGGCTACGAGCAGTACTTC. Translating it yields CASSRDGGYEQYF.

The chain carries TRBV5-4 and TRBJ1-5; no firm D call. The CDR3 sequence is 13 residues long. Germline CDR1 SGHNT, CDR2 YYREEE (reference sequence). V lost 0 bases, J lost 8 bases, and 9 bases lay in between. The CDR3 DNA follows: TGTGCCAGCAGCTTGGATTCGACGGAGCCCCAGCATTTT. Protein sequence: CASSLDSTEPQHF.

The chain carries TRBV4-2 and TRBJ1-1, with no clear D. V was pared by 1 base and J by 1 base, with 10 bases between. The germline gives CDR1 LGHNA, CDR2 YNFKEQ. CDR3 size: 15 residues. The CDR3 reads CASSQGNNRNTEAFF. The CDR3 coding sequence is TGTGCCAGCAGCCAAGGCAACAACCGGAACACTGAAGCTTTCTTT.

This clone was seen only once. This chain uses TRBV30 with TRBJ1-3; D ambiguous. CDR3 length equals 16 residues. Trimming cost V 2 bases and J 0 bases, with 14 bases left between them. CDR1 GTSNPN and CDR2 SVGIG come from the germline V gene (reference sequence). The CDR3 loop reads CAWSPSLVISGNTIYF. CDR3 DNA: TGTGCCTGGAGTCCATCCCTCGTCATCTCTGGAAACACCATATATTTT.

J is TRBJ2-1 and V is TRBV18; 8 positions match TRBD1. The trim removed 2 bases at V and 4 bases at J, leaving 4 bases unmatched. The CDR3 sequence is 15 residues long. In germline, CDR1 is KGHSH, CDR2 LQKENI. CDR3 loop: CASSPRDRRYNEQFF. The CDR3 bases are TGTGCCAGCTCACCAAGGGACAGGAGATACAATGAGCAGTTCTTC.

The genes are TRBV19 and TRBJ1-1, with a tentative D call TRBD1 (5 bases). V lost 6 bases, J lost 3 bases, and 14 bases lay in between. In germline, CDR1 is LNHDA, CDR2 SQIVND (reference sequence). The CDR3 is made up of 14 amino acids. CDR3 in DNA: TGTGCCAGTAGCTGGGGCATGGGGCACACTGAAGCTTTCTTT. Its protein product is CASSWGMGHTEAFF.

This sequence joins TRBV6-6 and TRBJ1-5; D gene unclear. The germline V gene encodes CDR1 MNHNY and CDR2 SVGAGI (reference sequence). V lost 2 bases and J lost 4, with 9 bases in between. This CDR3 is built from 14 residues. Here the CDR3 reads CASSYGVWNQPQHF. CDR3 DNA: TGTGCCAGCAGTTACGGGGTTTGGAATCAGCCCCAGCATTTT.

This rearrangement joins TRBV4-3 to TRBJ1-2; D is undetermined. This CDR3 has 15 residues. CDR1 is LGHNA, CDR2 YSLEER, per germline. V was clipped by 0 bases and J by 0 bases, with 8 bases between them. CDR3 in amino acids: CASSQDVSSNYGYTF. The CDR3 nucleotides are TGCGCCAGCAGCCAAGATGTCAGTTCTAACTATGGCTACACCTTC.

This chain connects TRBV5-1 to TRBJ2-2; a possible D gene is TRBD1 (6 bases). This CDR3 is built from 18 residues. The V gene's germline CDR1 is SGHRS and CDR2 YFSETQ. V lost 5 bases to trimming and J lost 0 bases, with 20 bases between them. The CDR3 reads CASRLRSGEYPNTGELFF. In DNA, the CDR3 is TGCGCCAGCAGACTTCGGTCAGGGGAGTATCCGAACACCGGGGAGCTGTTTTTT.

This clone was observed a few times. The chain combines TRBV20-1 with TRBJ1-1; D not certain. V was pared by 3 bases and J by 5 bases, with 7 bases between. This CDR3 comprises 11 residues. Germline V CDR1 and CDR2: DFQATT, SNEGSKA (reference sequence). This chain's CDR3 is CSASQETEAFF. As DNA, the CDR3 is TGCAGTGCTAGCCAGGAAACTGAAGCTTTCTTT.

This clone has only a few counts. The chain couples TRBV5-1 to TRBJ1-1; 7 nucleotides match TRBD1. V lost 2 bases and J lost 3; bases outside the gene matches: 4. CDR1 SGHRS and CDR2 YFSETQ come from the germline V gene. This CDR3 contains 14 residues. The DNA of the CDR3 is TGCGCCAGCAGCTTACAGGGGAGCGACACTGAAGCTTTCTTT. It codes for CASSLQGSDTEAFF.

J is TRBJ1-4 and V is TRBV30, with D unclear. This CDR3 has 14 amino acids. Trimming shortened V by 3 bases and J by 8 bases, and 16 bases separated the two germline ends. Per germline, CDR1 GTSNPN and CDR2 SVGIG (reference sequence). The CDR3 is CAWRAAGRREKLFF. DNA for the CDR3: TGTGCCTGGAGGGCAGCCGGGCGTCGGGAAAAACTGTTTTTT.

V usage is TRBV6-1 and J usage is TRBJ2-1; TRBD2 agrees at 15 bases. Unmatched junction bases numbered 9, after V lost 1 base and J lost 8 bases. The germline CDR1 and CDR2 sequences are MNHNS and SASEGT. CDR3 length equals 18 residues. The CDR3 spells CASSEEVGTSGRIDEQFF. DNA of the CDR3: TGTGCCAGCAGTGAAGAGGTAGGGACTAGCGGGAGGATCGATGAGCAGTTCTTC.

The rearrangement joins TRBV19 to TRBJ2-3, with 12 nucleotides matching TRBD2. This CDR3 contains 15 residues. J was trimmed by 6 bases and V by 3 bases; bases with no gene match: 4. Germline lookup yields CDR1 LNHDA and CDR2 SQIVND (reference sequence). In DNA, the CDR3 is TGTGCCAGTAGTATCGGACTAGCGGGGCCCGATACGCAGTATTTT. It encodes CASSIGLAGPDTQYF.

This clone was seen only once. The chain is built from TRBV18 and TRBJ1-1, with unresolved D. V gave up 3 bases and J gave up 6 bases, with 14 bases separating them. Germline V CDR1 and CDR2: KGHSH, LQKENI. CDR3 length: 14 residues. CDR3 sequence reads: CASSPLGGRSEAFF. CDR3 DNA: TGTGCCAGCTCACCCCTAGGAGGTCGGTCTGAAGCTTTCTTT. Together with reference TRBV18 and TRBJ1-1, the CDR3 gives the full variable domain: NAGVMQNPRHLVRRRGQEARLRCSPMKGHSHVYWYRQLPEEGLKFMVYLQKENIIDESGMPKERFSAEFPKEGPSILRIQQVVRGDSAAYFCASSPLGGRSEAFFGQGTRLTVV.

The V and J genes are TRBV6-4 and TRBJ2-3; the match to TRBD2 covers 9 bases. There are 16 residues in the CDR3. Germline CDR1 reads MRHNA; CDR2 reads SNTAGT. V dropped 3 bases and J dropped 4; count of bases not matched to a gene: 8. In DNA form, the CDR3 reads TGTGCCAGCAGTGAGAGTAGCGGGAGTCCCGCAGATACGCAGTATTTT. Its translation is CASSESSGSPADTQYF.

The rearrangement uses TRBV27 and TRBJ2-7; 7 bases match TRBD1. The CDR3 totals 15 residues. Germline loops: CDR1 MNHEY, CDR2 SMNVEV (reference sequence). V was clipped by 6 bases and J by 0 bases; unmatched bases: 8. This chain's CDR3 is CASSLRTGSSYEQYF. CDR3 nucleotide sequence: TGTGCCAGCAGCCTTAGGACAGGAAGCTCCTACGAGCAGTACTTC.

This clone has a single count. V usage is TRBV5-4 and J usage is TRBJ1-2; the D is unclear. Germline V gene data show CDR1 as SGHNT and CDR2 as YYREEE (reference sequence). The CDR3 runs to 13 residues. The germline V and J ends were trimmed by 2 bases and 6 bases, with 11 bases remaining between them. The CDR3 loop reads CASSFRRVDGYTF. Written as DNA, the CDR3 is TGTGCCAGCAGCTTTAGGAGGGTGGATGGCTACACCTTC.

This clone was seen once. V gene TRBV11-3 combines with J gene TRBJ1-2; TRBD1 matches 10 bases. V shed 5 bases and J 14 bases; nucleotides not matched to a gene: 8. The V gene's germline CDR1 is SGHNT and CDR2 YENEEA. The CDR3 consists of 12 residues. CDR3: CASSHGTGESTF. CDR3 nucleotides: TGTGCCAGCAGCCACGGGACAGGGGAGAGTACCTTC.

The chain joins TRBV5-5 to TRBJ1-2; maybe TRBD1 (6 bases). There are 13 residues in the CDR3. V lost 2 bases and J lost 10, with 15 bases in between. Germline CDR1 and CDR2: SGHKS and YYEKEE (reference sequence). As DNA, the CDR3 is TGTGCCAGCAGCTTCCCCGGGACACAGGACTACACCTTC. Translated, it gives CASSFPGTQDYTF.

The chain joins TRBV13 to TRBJ2-3, with 7 bases fitting TRBD1. Germline CDR1 reads PRHDT; CDR2 reads FYEKMQ (reference sequence). This CDR3 spans 14 amino acids. With V trimmed by 2 bases and J by 1 base, 0 bases remained unmatched. The CDR3 region is CASSLRGRTDTQYF. CDR3 nucleotides: TGTGCCAGCAGCTTAAGGGGGCGCACAGATACGCAGTATTTT.